This T cell receptor beta chain was sequenced during a study of identical twins. Regarding the study as a whole: Twins' excess sharing was less marked for out-of-frame beta sequences.

This CDR3 contains 15 residues. CDR1 and CDR2 from the germline V gene are SGHRS and YFSETQ. V gave up 4 bases and J gave up 3 bases, with 15 bases separating them. Template switching added a universal primer binding site, and final cDNA carried unique molecular identifiers. MiXCR, applied by TCRdb to the 5' RACE reads, yields one record per CDR3 protein. The profile shows 400,000 or so distinct CDR3 sequences, roughly 9% of them singletons. A remark on this clonotype: Its target is not known.

Sequenced sample: naive T cells sorted from blood. The chain employs TRBV5-1 and TRBJ2-3; D is unclear. The clonotype originates from a woman between 45 and 65 years old in good health. CDR3 DNA: TGCGCCAGCAGCCCGGGCGGAGACGTTACAGATACGCAGTATTTT. This sequence encodes CASSPGGDVTDTQYF.